Below are 4 T cell receptor beta chains sequenced from a single sample in a study of identical twins. In TCRdb, the 5' RACE reads were re-called with MiXCR into one record per CDR3 protein. Among some 230,000 distinct CDR3 sequences, 5% to 7% were seen once, and the ten largest hold 14% to 15%. This sample also appeared in a second study, on T cells expressing NK-cell markers.

The material sequenced was CD8+ T cells sorted from blood. The receptors originated from a woman aged 18 to 35 in good health.

This clonotype was detected a few times. The CDR3 DNA follows: TGTGCCAGCAGCCGTGGCGCCTGGACTAGCGGGTTATCCCTCTCTCCGGAGCAGTACTTC. Protein: CASSRGAWTSGLSLSPEQYF. The rearrangement links TRBV11-2 to TRBJ2-7, with 11 positions matching TRBD2. The CDR3 runs 20 residues. Germline lookup yields CDR1 SGHAT and CDR2 FQNNGV. V lost 5 bases to trimming and J lost 7 bases; unmatched junction nucleotides: 25. Variable domain in full (rest from reference TRBV11-2 and TRBJ2-7): EAGVAQSPRYKIIEKRQSVAFWCNPISGHATLYWYQQILGQGPKLLIQFQNNGVVDDSQLPKDRFSAERLKGVDSTLKIQPAKLEDSAVYLCASSRGAWTSGLSLSPEQYFGPGTRLTVT.

The chain joins TRBV7-9 to TRBJ2-2; D may be TRBD2 (6 bases). The V end was cut by 5 bases, the J end by 4 bases, with 17 bases between. This CDR3 is 16 amino acids long. Looked up from germline, CDR1 is SEHNR and CDR2 is FQNEAQ (reference sequence). The CDR3 nucleotides read TGTGCCAGCAGCCCCGACGGCCTAGCGAGCACCGGGGAGCTGTTTTTT. Encoded protein: CASSPDGLASTGELFF.

The CDR3: CASSLLERRSTDTQYF. Written as DNA, the CDR3 is TGTGCCAGCAGCCTCCTAGAGCGGAGGAGCACAGATACGCAGTATTTT. The gene calls are TRBV7-9 and TRBJ2-3; maybe TRBD2 (5 bases). Trimming took off 5 bases at V and 0 bases at J, with 15 bases between the two ends. CDR3 length equals 16 residues. The germline gives CDR1 SEHNR, CDR2 FQNEAQ (reference sequence).

This clonotype has only a few counts. The V and J genes are TRBV2 and TRBJ2-5; TRBD1 might be the D (6 bases). V was trimmed by 6 bases and J by 2 bases, leaving 13 bases between them. Per germline, CDR1 SNHLY and CDR2 FYNNEI. The CDR3 spans 14 residues. DNA for the CDR3: TGTGCCAGCAGGACCCCCAGGGGTCAAGAGACCCAGTACTTC. Translated, it gives CASRTPRGQETQYF.